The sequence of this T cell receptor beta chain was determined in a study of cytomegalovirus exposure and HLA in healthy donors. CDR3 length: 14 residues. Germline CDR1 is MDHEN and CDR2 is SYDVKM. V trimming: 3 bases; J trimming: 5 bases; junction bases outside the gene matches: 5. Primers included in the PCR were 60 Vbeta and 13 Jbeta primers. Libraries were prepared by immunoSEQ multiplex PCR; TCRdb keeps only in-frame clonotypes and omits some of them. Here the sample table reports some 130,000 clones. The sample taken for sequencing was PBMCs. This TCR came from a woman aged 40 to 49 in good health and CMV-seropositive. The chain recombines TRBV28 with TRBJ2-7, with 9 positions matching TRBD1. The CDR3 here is CASSLGQGDHEQYF. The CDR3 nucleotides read TGTGCCAGCAGTTTGGGACAGGGAGACCACGAGCAGTACTTC. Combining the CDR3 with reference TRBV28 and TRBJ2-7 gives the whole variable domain DVKVTQSSRYLVKRTGEKVFLECVQDMDHENMFWYRQDPGLGLRLIYFSYDVKMKEKGDIPEGYSVSREKKERFSLILESASTNQTSMYLCASSLGQGDHEQYFGPGTRLTVT.